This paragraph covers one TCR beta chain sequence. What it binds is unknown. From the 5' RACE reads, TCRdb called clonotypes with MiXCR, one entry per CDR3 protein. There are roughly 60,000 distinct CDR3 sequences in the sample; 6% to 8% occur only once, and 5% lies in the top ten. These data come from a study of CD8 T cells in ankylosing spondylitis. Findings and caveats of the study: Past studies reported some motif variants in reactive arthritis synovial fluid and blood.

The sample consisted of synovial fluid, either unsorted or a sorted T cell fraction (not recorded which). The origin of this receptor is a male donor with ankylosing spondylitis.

Here the CDR3 reads CASTIKGEQYF. The CDR3 bases are TGTGCCAGTACTATAAAAGGCGAGCAGTACTTC. The chain couples TRBV18 to TRBJ2-7; D is uncertain. Germline values: CDR1 KGHSH, CDR2 LQKENI. This CDR3 is 11 amino acids long. Trimming removed 9 bases from V and 6 bases from J, with 12 bases in between.